These T cell receptor beta chains were read from a single sample in a study of cytomegalovirus exposure and HLA in healthy donors. The assay was immunoSEQ multiplex PCR, and TCRdb's table has in-frame clones only and misses some. The sample has approximately 130,000 clones, around 75% seen once; the top ten hold 2.5% to 3.5%. Sequencing was performed on PBMCs. The receptors were sampled from a man aged 25 to 40 in good health and CMV-seronegative. CDR3s include the opening cysteine and the closing phenylalanine or tryptophan. Each record gives: V gene, clone size, D gene, J gene, CDR3 protein, CDR3 DNA. The D gene is left open where the match is weak. The listing skips clone size in some rows; elsewhere it reads once, few, many or a size class.

v_gene: TRBV5-1
abundance: .
d_gene: .
j_gene: TRBJ2-2
CDR3aa: CASSLAARGNTGELFF
CDR3nt: TGCGCCAGCAGCTTGGCGGCTAGGGGTAACACCGGGGAGCTGTTTTTT

v_gene: TRBV30
abundance: .
d_gene: .
j_gene: TRBJ2-2
CDR3aa: CAWDIGSNTGELFF
CDR3nt: TGTGCCTGGGACATCGGATCGAACACCGGGGAGCTGTTTTTT

v_gene: TRBV7-8
abundance: .
d_gene: .
j_gene: TRBJ1-5
CDR3aa: CASSLELQDNQPQHF
CDR3nt: TGTGCCAGCAGCTTAGAATTACAGGACAATCAGCCCCAGCATTTT

v_gene: TRBV19
abundance: .
d_gene: TRBD2
j_gene: TRBJ2-3
CDR3aa: CASSRASGSNLDTQYF
CDR3nt: TGTGCCAGTAGCAGGGCTAGCGGGAGCAATCTGGATACGCAGTATTTT

v_gene: TRBV5-1
abundance: .
d_gene: TRBD2
j_gene: TRBJ2-5
CDR3aa: CASSFGTSGQQETQYF
CDR3nt: TGCGCCAGCAGCTTCGGGACTAGCGGGCAACAAGAGACCCAGTACTTC

v_gene: TRBV21-1
abundance: .
d_gene: .
j_gene: TRBJ2-5
CDR3aa: CASSKLSTGRETQYF
CDR3nt: TGTGCCAGCAGCAAATTGTCGACAGGGAGAGAGACCCAGTACTTC

v_gene: TRBV29-1
abundance: .
d_gene: .
j_gene: TRBJ2-5
CDR3aa: CSGGGGAGETQYF
CDR3nt: TGCAGCGGCGGAGGAGGGGCTGGGGAGACCCAGTACTTC

v_gene: TRBV10-3
abundance: few
d_gene: TRBD2
j_gene: TRBJ2-2
CDR3aa: CAISTTSVTGELFF
CDR3nt: TGTGCCATCAGTACCACTAGCGTCACCGGGGAGCTGTTTTTT

v_gene: TRBV2
abundance: .
d_gene: .
j_gene: TRBJ2-1
CDR3aa: CASSVTSSYNEQFF
CDR3nt: TGTGCCAGCAGTGTGACTAGCTCCTACAATGAGCAGTTCTTC

v_gene: TRBV5-1
abundance: .
d_gene: TRBD1
j_gene: TRBJ2-5
CDR3aa: CASSSQGEVQETQYF
CDR3nt: TGCGCCAGCAGTTCACAGGGGGAGGTTCAAGAGACCCAGTACTTC

v_gene: TRBV7-9
abundance: once
d_gene: .
j_gene: TRBJ2-5
CDR3aa: CASSLEEQGGFQYF
CDR3nt: TGTGCCAGCAGCTTAGAAGAACAGGGGGGGTTCCAGTACTTC

v_gene: TRBV5-1
abundance: .
d_gene: .
j_gene: TRBJ2-1
CDR3aa: CASSLGWTVQNEQFF
CDR3nt: TGCGCCAGCAGCTTGGGATGGACAGTCCAGAATGAGCAGTTCTTC

v_gene: TRBV6-5
abundance: .
d_gene: TRBD1
j_gene: TRBJ1-4
CDR3aa: CASSLFRDRDKKLFF
CDR3nt: TGTGCCAGCAGCCTTTTCCGGGACAGGGACAAAAAACTGTTTTTT

v_gene: TRBV7-9
abundance: once
d_gene: TRBD1
j_gene: TRBJ2-7
CDR3aa: CASSLSGQGTYEQYF
CDR3nt: TGTGCCAGCAGCTTATCGGGACAGGGGACCTACGAGCAGTACTTC

v_gene: TRBV5-6
abundance: .
d_gene: TRBD1
j_gene: TRBJ1-4
CDR3aa: CASSSRTGDNEKLFF
CDR3nt: TGTGCCAGCAGCTCCCGGACAGGCGACAATGAAAAACTGTTTTTT

v_gene: TRBV28
abundance: few
d_gene: TRBD1
j_gene: TRBJ1-6
CDR3aa: CASSLVQGDSPLHF
CDR3nt: TGTGCCAGCAGTTTAGTACAGGGGGATTCACCCCTCCACTTT

v_gene: TRBV28
abundance: .
d_gene: TRBD2
j_gene: TRBJ2-7
CDR3aa: CASSLPSGSIHEQYF
CDR3nt: TGTGCCAGCAGTCTACCTAGCGGGAGTATCCACGAGCAGTACTTC

v_gene: TRBV6-1
abundance: .
d_gene: TRBD2
j_gene: TRBJ2-2
CDR3aa: CASTFGGANTGELFF
CDR3nt: TGTGCCAGCACGTTTGGGGGGGCGAACACCGGGGAGCTGTTTTTT

v_gene: TRBV9
abundance: once
d_gene: .
j_gene: TRBJ2-7
CDR3aa: CASSVEGQISSYEQYF
CDR3nt: TGTGCCAGCAGCGTAGAGGGACAAATTTCCTCCTACGAGCAGTACTTC

v_gene: TRBV6-5
abundance: .
d_gene: .
j_gene: TRBJ2-5
CDR3aa: CASSYLASEGTQYF
CDR3nt: TGTGCCAGCAGTTACCTTGCTAGCGAGGGGACCCAGTACTTC

v_gene: TRBV4-1
abundance: .
d_gene: .
j_gene: TRBJ2-5
CDR3aa: CASSQDVLKETQYF
CDR3nt: TGCGCCAGCAGCCAAGATGTCCTTAAAGAGACCCAGTACTTC

v_gene: TRBV28
abundance: .
d_gene: .
j_gene: TRBJ1-2
CDR3aa: CASSLAQFGGYTF
CDR3nt: TGTGCCAGCAGTTTAGCACAGTTCGGTGGCTACACCTTC

v_gene: TRBV7-9
abundance: .
d_gene: TRBD2
j_gene: TRBJ2-1
CDR3aa: CASTSSDRGRHEQFF
CDR3nt: TGTGCCAGCACCTCTAGCGATCGCGGGAGACATGAGCAGTTCTTC

v_gene: TRBV18
abundance: .
d_gene: .
j_gene: TRBJ1-6
CDR3aa: CASSPKEGTNSPLHF
CDR3nt: TGTGCCAGCTCACCAAAGGAGGGGACTAATTCACCCCTCCACTTT